This T cell receptor beta chain is from a study of blood T cell repertoires in COVID-19. Trimming took off 0 bases at V and 3 bases at J, with 6 bases between the two ends. The CDR3 covers 13 residues. Per germline, CDR1 MNHNY and CDR2 SVGAGI (reference sequence). The method was immunoSEQ multiplex PCR; TCRdb's version includes in-frame clones alone and lacks a portion of them. Altogether roughly 500,000 clones are present, roughly nine tenths being singletons, with the ten largest covering 6.5% to 8.5%. Participants, roughly 18 to 90 years old, spanned fewer than 30 US areas. The origin of this receptor is a woman aged 55-75 years who had recovered from COVID-19. The chain is built from TRBV6-6 and TRBJ2-7; D perhaps matches TRBD2 (6 bases). The sequenced sample was PBMCs or T cells enriched from blood (not recorded which). The CDR3 DNA reads TGTGCCAGCAGTTACTCGCGGGACTACGAGCAGTACTTC. It encodes CASSYSRDYEQYF.